This is a list of T cell receptor beta chains from one sample in a study of T cell responses to AZD1222 COVID-19 vaccine. Generated by immunoSEQ multiplex PCR, the TCRdb table keeps only in-frame clones and is missing some. This sample has 150,000 to 200,000 clones, with about 94% found just once. Sequences were derived from peripheral blood, sampled 28 days after the second AZD1222 dose. The receptors were sampled from an adult who received the AZD1222 COVID-19 vaccine. The CDR3 runs from the conserved cysteine through the conserved F or W. Fields, in order: D gene, clone size, J gene, V gene, CDR3 protein, CDR3 DNA. The D gene is left open where the match is weak. The size of a clone is reported for some rows only, either as once, few or many, or as a class for expanded clones.

d_call: TRBD1
clone_size: -
j_call: TRBJ1-5
v_call: TRBV5-1
cdr3_aa: CASSLQGGSNQPQHF
cdr3_nt: TGCGCCAGCAGTTTACAGGGGGGGAGCAATCAGCCCCAGCATTTT

d_call: -
clone_size: -
j_call: TRBJ2-7
v_call: TRBV6-5
cdr3_aa: CASRPPGHSYEQYF
cdr3_nt: TGTGCCAGCAGGCCCCCGGGACACTCCTACGAGCAGTACTTC

d_call: TRBD1
clone_size: -
j_call: TRBJ1-6
v_call: TRBV4-3
cdr3_aa: CASSQDSMALTGGHSPLHF
cdr3_nt: TGCGCCAGCAGCCAAGATTCGATGGCCCTGACAGGGGGACATTCACCCCTCCACTTT

d_call: -
clone_size: -
j_call: TRBJ2-5
v_call: TRBV3-1/TRBV3-2
cdr3_aa: CASSRSEGRKETQYF
cdr3_nt: TGTGCCAGCAGCCGATCCGAGGGAAGAAAAGAGACCCAGTACTTC

d_call: -
clone_size: -
j_call: TRBJ1-1
v_call: TRBV6-1
cdr3_aa: CASSEREKAFF
cdr3_nt: TGTGCCAGCAGTGAAAGGGAAAAAGCTTTCTTT

d_call: TRBD1
clone_size: -
j_call: TRBJ1-1
v_call: TRBV5-1
cdr3_aa: CASSLTGVYTEAFF
cdr3_nt: TGCGCCAGCAGCCTAACAGGGGTTTACACTGAAGCTTTCTTT

d_call: -
clone_size: -
j_call: TRBJ1-1
v_call: TRBV19
cdr3_aa: CARTWGAFF
cdr3_nt: TGTGCCAGAACGTGGGGTGCTTTCTTT

d_call: -
clone_size: -
j_call: TRBJ1-1
v_call: TRBV7-9
cdr3_aa: CASSLAGGSEAFF
cdr3_nt: TGTGCCAGCAGCTTAGCAGGGGGGAGTGAAGCTTTCTTT

d_call: TRBD1
clone_size: once
j_call: TRBJ1-2
v_call: TRBV27
cdr3_aa: CASSYHRGANYGYTF
cdr3_nt: TGTGCCAGCTCTTATCACAGGGGAGCTAACTATGGCTACACCTTC

d_call: -
clone_size: -
j_call: TRBJ1-5
v_call: TRBV5-8
cdr3_aa: CASSGDSKNQPQHF
cdr3_nt: TGTGCCAGCAGCGGCGACAGTAAAAATCAGCCCCAGCATTTT

d_call: TRBD2
clone_size: -
j_call: TRBJ2-5
v_call: TRBV3-1/TRBV3-2
cdr3_aa: CASSQAGGIETQYF
cdr3_nt: TGTGCCAGCAGCCAGGCGGGGGGGATAGAGACCCAGTACTTC

d_call: TRBD1
clone_size: -
j_call: TRBJ1-3
v_call: TRBV5-1
cdr3_aa: CASSSSTGTGNTIYF
cdr3_nt: TGCGCCAGCAGCTCCTCGACAGGGACTGGAAACACCATATATTTT

d_call: TRBD1
clone_size: -
j_call: TRBJ1-4
v_call: TRBV10-1
cdr3_aa: CASSGTGREEKLFF
cdr3_nt: TGCGCCAGCAGTGGGACAGGGAGAGAAGAAAAACTGTTTTTT

d_call: -
clone_size: -
j_call: TRBJ2-7
v_call: TRBV6-5
cdr3_aa: CASSLALGEVGEQYF
cdr3_nt: TGTGCCAGCAGTTTGGCGTTGGGGGAAGTGGGCGAGCAGTACTTC

d_call: TRBD1
clone_size: -
j_call: TRBJ2-7
v_call: TRBV6-6
cdr3_aa: CASRKGQGYEQYF
cdr3_nt: TGTGCCAGCAGAAAGGGACAGGGTTACGAGCAGTACTTC

d_call: -
clone_size: -
j_call: TRBJ1-1
v_call: TRBV6-5
cdr3_aa: CASSFQPVDTEAFF
cdr3_nt: TGTGCCAGCAGTTTCCAACCGGTGGACACTGAAGCTTTCTTT

d_call: TRBD2
clone_size: -
j_call: TRBJ2-1
v_call: TRBV28
cdr3_aa: CASSAGGPNEQFF
cdr3_nt: TGTGCCAGCAGTGCGGGGGGGCCAAATGAGCAGTTCTTC

d_call: -
clone_size: -
j_call: TRBJ1-3
v_call: TRBV6-2/TRBV6-3
cdr3_aa: CASSYPRQGGNTIYF
cdr3_nt: TGTGCCAGCAGTTACCCGCGGCAGGGTGGAAACACCATATATTTT

d_call: -
clone_size: -
j_call: TRBJ1-6
v_call: TRBV19
cdr3_aa: CASSIGTKYNSPLHF
cdr3_nt: TGTGCCAGTAGTATCGGGACAAAATATAATTCACCCCTCCACTTT

d_call: -
clone_size: -
j_call: TRBJ1-2
v_call: TRBV7-9
cdr3_aa: CASSLEVGGGYTF
cdr3_nt: TGTGCCAGCAGCTTAGAGGTGGGAGGAGGCTACACCTTC

d_call: TRBD1
clone_size: -
j_call: TRBJ2-2
v_call: TRBV7-6
cdr3_aa: CASSSPGQGVTGELFF
cdr3_nt: TGTGCCAGCAGCTCCCCGGGACAGGGTGTCACCGGGGAGCTGTTTTTT

d_call: TRBD1
clone_size: -
j_call: TRBJ1-6
v_call: TRBV4-1
cdr3_aa: CASSLSQGAGNSPLHF
cdr3_nt: TGCGCCAGCAGCCTCAGCCAGGGGGCTGGGAATTCACCCCTCCACTTT

d_call: TRBD1
clone_size: -
j_call: TRBJ1-3
v_call: TRBV12-3/TRBV12-4
cdr3_aa: CASSFSGTGPIYF
cdr3_nt: TGTGCCAGCAGTTTTTCTGGGACAGGACCCATATATTTT

d_call: -
clone_size: -
j_call: TRBJ2-5
v_call: TRBV3-1/TRBV3-2
cdr3_aa: CASSQGGVKETQYF
cdr3_nt: TGTGCCAGCAGCCAAGGCGGGGTTAAAGAGACCCAGTACTTC

d_call: -
clone_size: -
j_call: TRBJ1-5
v_call: TRBV6-1
cdr3_aa: CASSVTELYSNQPQHF
cdr3_nt: TGTGCCAGCAGTGTCACAGAGCTTTATAGCAATCAGCCCCAGCATTTT

d_call: -
clone_size: -
j_call: TRBJ1-2
v_call: TRBV9
cdr3_aa: CASSTRTDGYTF
cdr3_nt: TGTGCCAGCAGCACCCGGACAGATGGCTACACCTTC

d_call: -
clone_size: -
j_call: TRBJ1-2
v_call: TRBV15
cdr3_aa: CATSREGVRAVYGYTF
cdr3_nt: TGTGCCACCAGCAGAGAGGGTGTCAGGGCCGTCTATGGCTACACCTTC

d_call: -
clone_size: once
j_call: TRBJ2-2
v_call: TRBV27
cdr3_aa: CASSFTDTGELFF
cdr3_nt: TGTGCCAGCAGTTTCACGGACACCGGGGAGCTGTTTTTT

d_call: -
clone_size: once
j_call: TRBJ1-2
v_call: TRBV2
cdr3_aa: CASRFAGGNYGYTF
cdr3_nt: TGTGCCAGCAGATTCGCCGGGGGTAACTATGGCTACACCTTC

d_call: -
clone_size: once
j_call: TRBJ2-2
v_call: TRBV5-1
cdr3_aa: CASSLAGANTGELFF
cdr3_nt: TGCGCCAGCAGCTTGGCGGGGGCCAACACCGGGGAGCTGTTTTTT

d_call: TRBD1
clone_size: once
j_call: TRBJ1-2
v_call: TRBV5-4
cdr3_aa: CASSLGDRGDGYTF
cdr3_nt: TGTGCCAGCAGCTTGGGGGACAGGGGGGATGGCTACACCTTC

d_call: TRBD2
clone_size: -
j_call: TRBJ2-7
v_call: TRBV11-2
cdr3_aa: CASSFATSLAGGSYEQYF
cdr3_nt: TGTGCCAGCAGCTTCGCCACGTCGCTAGCGGGGGGTTCCTACGAGCAGTACTTC

d_call: -
clone_size: -
j_call: TRBJ2-7
v_call: TRBV21-1
cdr3_aa: CASSTALGQALLRQYF
cdr3_nt: TGTGCCAGCAGCACCGCACTGGGACAGGCACTACTGCGGCAGTACTTC

d_call: -
clone_size: -
j_call: TRBJ1-2
v_call: TRBV5-8
cdr3_aa: CASREQGFYGYTF
cdr3_nt: TGTGCCAGCAGAGAGCAGGGGTTCTATGGCTACACCTTC

d_call: -
clone_size: -
j_call: TRBJ2-6
v_call: TRBV10-3
cdr3_aa: CAVGPNSGANVLTF
cdr3_nt: TGTGCCGTGGGACCTAACTCTGGGGCCAACGTCCTGACTTTC

d_call: -
clone_size: -
j_call: TRBJ1-2
v_call: TRBV7-3
cdr3_aa: CASSFRDTDGYTF
cdr3_nt: TGTGCCAGCAGCTTCCGGGACACAGATGGCTACACCTTC

d_call: -
clone_size: -
j_call: TRBJ1-2
v_call: TRBV18
cdr3_aa: CASSPPDPDYGYTF
cdr3_nt: TGTGCCAGCTCACCTCCCGATCCTGACTATGGCTACACCTTC

d_call: -
clone_size: -
j_call: TRBJ2-2
v_call: TRBV7-9
cdr3_aa: CASSLARRGTGELFF
cdr3_nt: TGTGCCAGCAGCTTAGCGCGACGGGGCACCGGGGAGCTGTTTTTT

d_call: -
clone_size: -
j_call: TRBJ1-5
v_call: TRBV3-1/TRBV3-2
cdr3_aa: CASSQGWGQPQHF
cdr3_nt: TGTGCCAGCAGCCAAGGCTGGGGGCAGCCCCAGCATTTT

d_call: TRBD1
clone_size: -
j_call: TRBJ1-3
v_call: TRBV5-1
cdr3_aa: CASSIGTDHSGNTIYF
cdr3_nt: TGCGCCAGCAGCATAGGGACAGACCACTCTGGAAACACCATATATTTT

d_call: -
clone_size: -
j_call: TRBJ2-2
v_call: TRBV5-1
cdr3_aa: CASTWAGNTGELFF
cdr3_nt: TGCGCCAGCACCTGGGCGGGGAACACCGGGGAGCTGTTTTTT

d_call: TRBD1
clone_size: -
j_call: TRBJ1-4
v_call: TRBV5-1
cdr3_aa: CASSPGQGAEFEKLFF
cdr3_nt: TGCGCCAGCAGCCCCGGACAGGGGGCAGAGTTTGAAAAACTGTTTTTT

d_call: -
clone_size: -
j_call: TRBJ1-2
v_call: TRBV4-2
cdr3_aa: CASSQELGYGNYGYTF
cdr3_nt: TGTGCCAGCAGCCAAGAGTTGGGATACGGGAACTATGGCTACACCTTC

d_call: -
clone_size: -
j_call: TRBJ1-2
v_call: TRBV5-1
cdr3_aa: CASSLEGASGYTF
cdr3_nt: TGCGCCAGCAGCTTGGAAGGGGCTAGCGGCTACACCTTC

d_call: TRBD1
clone_size: -
j_call: TRBJ1-5
v_call: TRBV28
cdr3_aa: CASSPPPGQGAPNSNQPQHF
cdr3_nt: TGTGCCAGCAGCCCGCCGCCGGGACAGGGGGCTCCTAATAGCAATCAGCCCCAGCATTTT

d_call: -
clone_size: -
j_call: TRBJ1-6
v_call: TRBV6-2/TRBV6-3
cdr3_aa: CASSLVGSNSPLHF
cdr3_nt: TGTGCCAGCAGTTTGGTCGGATCCAATTCACCCCTCCACTTT

d_call: TRBD1
clone_size: -
j_call: TRBJ2-1
v_call: TRBV2
cdr3_aa: CASSERQGRFYNEQFF
cdr3_nt: TGTGCCAGCAGTGAACGACAGGGTCGTTTCTACAATGAGCAGTTCTTC

d_call: TRBD1
clone_size: -
j_call: TRBJ2-1
v_call: TRBV5-1
cdr3_aa: CASSSGQGTGNEQFF
cdr3_nt: TGCGCCAGCAGCAGCGGACAGGGAACCGGGAATGAGCAGTTCTTC